These T cell receptor beta chains were read from a single sample in a study of cytomegalovirus exposure and HLA in healthy donors. TCRdb's table, derived via immunoSEQ multiplex PCR, lists solely in-frame clones and lacks some. This repertoire shows 130,000 or so clones, around 8.5% found once; its top ten account for 5.5%. The specimen sequenced was PBMCs. The receptors were sampled from a man aged 35 to 55 in good health and CMV-seronegative. The CDR3 runs from the conserved cysteine through the conserved F or W. The D gene is left open where the match is weak. Clone sizes are given selectively: once, few, many, or a class where the clone is expanded.

clone_size,j_call,d_call,v_call,cdr3_aa,cdr3_nt
few,TRBJ2-3,.,TRBV27,CASKGTRGTDTQYF,TGTGCCAGCAAGGGCACGCGGGGCACAGATACGCAGTATTTT
.,TRBJ1-2,.,TRBV5-1,CASRGTGVGSTF,TGCGCCAGCAGGGGGACGGGAGTTGGCTCCACCTTC
few,TRBJ2-3,TRBD1,TRBV6-5,CASSYVGGKDTQYF,TGTGCCAGCAGTTACGTAGGGGGCAAAGATACGCAGTATTTT
few,TRBJ2-7,TRBD1,TRBV6-5,CASSTYRGGEQYF,TGTGCCAGCAGTACATACAGGGGTGGCGAGCAGTACTTC
few,TRBJ2-3,TRBD2,TRBV5-4,CASGTSSTDTQYF,TGTGCCAGCGGGACTAGTTCCACAGATACGCAGTATTTT
.,TRBJ1-6,.,TRBV19,CASTPGGSYNSPLHF,TGTGCCAGTACCCCGGGAGGCTCCTATAATTCACCCCTCCACTTT
few,TRBJ1-4,TRBD1,TRBV7-8,CASSLAWTGLDEKLFF,TGTGCCAGCAGCTTAGCCTGGACAGGCCTTGATGAAAAACTGTTTTTT
.,TRBJ1-5,TRBD1,TRBV6-5,CASTRGRDQPQHF,TGTGCCAGCACCAGGGGGCGGGATCAGCCCCAGCATTTT
few,TRBJ2-1,TRBD2,TRBV10-1,CASSTSGAGEQFF,TGCGCCAGCAGTACTAGCGGGGCTGGGGAGCAGTTCTTC
.,TRBJ2-3,.,TRBV6-5,CASTRGSTDTQYF,TGTGCCAGTACGCGGGGAAGCACAGATACGCAGTATTTT